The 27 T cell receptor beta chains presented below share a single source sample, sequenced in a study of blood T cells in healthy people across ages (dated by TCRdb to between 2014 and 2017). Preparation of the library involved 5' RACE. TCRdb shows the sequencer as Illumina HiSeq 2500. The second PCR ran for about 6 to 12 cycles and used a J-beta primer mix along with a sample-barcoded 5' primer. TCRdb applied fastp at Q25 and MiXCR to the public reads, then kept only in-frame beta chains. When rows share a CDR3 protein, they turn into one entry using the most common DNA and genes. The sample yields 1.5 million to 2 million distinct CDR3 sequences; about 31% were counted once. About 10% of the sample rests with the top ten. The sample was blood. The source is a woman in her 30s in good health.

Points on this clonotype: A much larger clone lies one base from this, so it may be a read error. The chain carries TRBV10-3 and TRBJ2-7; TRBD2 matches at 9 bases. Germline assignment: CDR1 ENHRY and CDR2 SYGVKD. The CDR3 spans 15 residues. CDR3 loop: CAISQSTSGPYEQYF. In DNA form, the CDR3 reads TGTGCCATCAGTCAGTCGACTAGCGGACCCTACGAGCAGTACTTC.

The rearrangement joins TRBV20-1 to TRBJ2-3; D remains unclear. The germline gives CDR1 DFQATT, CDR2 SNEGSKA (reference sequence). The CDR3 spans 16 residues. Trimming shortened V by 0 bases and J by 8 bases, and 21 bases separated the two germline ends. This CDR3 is CSARDLQTSRPATQYF. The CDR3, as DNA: TGCAGTGCTAGAGATTTACAGACATCCAGACCAGCTACGCAGTATTTT.

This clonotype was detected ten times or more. CDR3 sequence (DNA): TGTGCCAGCAGCCGGGACAGGGGGTACGAGCAGTACTTC. The encoded protein is CASSRDRGYEQYF. The chain has TRBV7-3 and TRBJ2-7, with 11 nucleotides matching TRBD1. Looked up from germline, CDR1 is SGHTA and CDR2 is FQGTGA. The CDR3 has 13 residues. Germline trimming cut 5 bases from V and 4 bases from J; bases unmatched to any gene: 1.

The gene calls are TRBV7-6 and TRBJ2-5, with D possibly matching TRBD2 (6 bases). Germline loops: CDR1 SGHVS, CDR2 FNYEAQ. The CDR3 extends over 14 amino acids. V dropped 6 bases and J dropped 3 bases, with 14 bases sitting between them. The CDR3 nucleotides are TGTGCCAGCAGTTACGGCCGGGGGAAAGAGACCCAGTACTTC. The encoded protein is CASSYGRGKETQYF.

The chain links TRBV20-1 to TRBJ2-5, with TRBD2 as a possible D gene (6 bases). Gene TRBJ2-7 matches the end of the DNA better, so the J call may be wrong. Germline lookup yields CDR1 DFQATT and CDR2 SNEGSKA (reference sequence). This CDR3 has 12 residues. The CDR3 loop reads CSANSGGGEQYF. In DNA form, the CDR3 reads TGCAGTGCTAACTCCGGGGGAGGCGAGCAGTACTTC.

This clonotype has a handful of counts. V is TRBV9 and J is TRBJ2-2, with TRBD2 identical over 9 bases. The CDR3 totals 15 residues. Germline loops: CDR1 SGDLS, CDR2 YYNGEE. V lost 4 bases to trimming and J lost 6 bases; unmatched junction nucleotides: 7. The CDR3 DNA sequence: TGTGCCAGCAGCACCCGGGGACTAGCAGCCGGGGAGCTGTTTTTT. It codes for CASSTRGLAAGELFF.

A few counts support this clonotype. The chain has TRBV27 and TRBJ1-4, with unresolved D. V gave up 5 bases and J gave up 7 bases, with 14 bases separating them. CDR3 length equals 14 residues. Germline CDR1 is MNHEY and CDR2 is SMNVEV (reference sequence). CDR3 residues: CASSPLGSSEKLFF. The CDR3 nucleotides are TGTGCCAGCAGTCCACTCGGCTCTAGTGAAAAACTGTTTTTT. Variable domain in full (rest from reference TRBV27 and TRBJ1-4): EAQVTQNPRYLITVTGKKLTVTCSQNMNHEYMSWYRQDPGLGLRQIYYSMNVEVTDKGDVPEGYKVSRKEKRNFPLILESPSPNQTSLYFCASSPLGSSEKLFFGSGTQLSVL.

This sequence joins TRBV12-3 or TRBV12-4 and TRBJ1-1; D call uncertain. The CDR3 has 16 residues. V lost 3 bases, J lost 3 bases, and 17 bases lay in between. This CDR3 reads CASSLDPSMADTEAFF. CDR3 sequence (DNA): TGTGCCAGCAGTTTGGACCCTTCCATGGCGGACACTGAAGCTTTCTTT.

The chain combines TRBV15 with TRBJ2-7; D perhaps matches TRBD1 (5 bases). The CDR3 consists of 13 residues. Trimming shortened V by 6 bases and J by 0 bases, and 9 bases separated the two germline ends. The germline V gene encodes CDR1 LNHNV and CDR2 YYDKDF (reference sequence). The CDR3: CATRATASYEQYF. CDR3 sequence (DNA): TGTGCCACCAGGGCGACAGCCTCCTACGAGCAGTACTTC.

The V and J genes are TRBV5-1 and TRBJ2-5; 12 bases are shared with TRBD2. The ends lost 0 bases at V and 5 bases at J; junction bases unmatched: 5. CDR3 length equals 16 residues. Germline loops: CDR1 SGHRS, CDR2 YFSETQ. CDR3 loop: CASSLELAGGRETQYF. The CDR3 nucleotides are TGCGCCAGCAGCTTGGAGCTAGCGGGGGGGCGCGAGACCCAGTACTTC.

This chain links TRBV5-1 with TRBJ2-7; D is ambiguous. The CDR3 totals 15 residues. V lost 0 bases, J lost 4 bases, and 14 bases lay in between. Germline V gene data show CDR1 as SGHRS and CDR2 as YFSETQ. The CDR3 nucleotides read TGCGCCAGCAGCTTGGAAGTAGGGTTGACGTACGAGCAGTACTTC. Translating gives CASSLEVGLTYEQYF.

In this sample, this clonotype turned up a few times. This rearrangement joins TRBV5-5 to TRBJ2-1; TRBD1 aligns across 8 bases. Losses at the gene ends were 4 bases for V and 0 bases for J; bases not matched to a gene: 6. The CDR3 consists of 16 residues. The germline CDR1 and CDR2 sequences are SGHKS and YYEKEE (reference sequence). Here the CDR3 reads CASSPSDRGSYNEQFF. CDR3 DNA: TGTGCCAGCAGCCCTTCTGACAGGGGCTCCTACAATGAGCAGTTCTTC.

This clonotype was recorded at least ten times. The CDR3 is CASSLVVAETYEQYF. CDR3 nucleotides: TGCGCCAGCAGCTTGGTAGTAGCGGAGACCTACGAGCAGTACTTC. The chain uses TRBV5-1 and TRBJ2-7, with a possible D match to TRBD2 (6 bases). The CDR3 contains 15 residues. V gave up 0 bases and J gave up 2 bases, with 12 bases separating them. Per the germline V gene, CDR1 is SGHRS and CDR2 is YFSETQ.

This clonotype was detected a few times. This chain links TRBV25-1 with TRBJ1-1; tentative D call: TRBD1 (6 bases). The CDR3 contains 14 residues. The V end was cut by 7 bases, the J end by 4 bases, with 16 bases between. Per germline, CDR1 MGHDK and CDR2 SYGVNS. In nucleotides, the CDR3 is TGTGCCAGCATTAGAGGGGGTTCGGGCACTGAAGCTTTCTTT. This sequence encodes CASIRGGSGTEAFF.

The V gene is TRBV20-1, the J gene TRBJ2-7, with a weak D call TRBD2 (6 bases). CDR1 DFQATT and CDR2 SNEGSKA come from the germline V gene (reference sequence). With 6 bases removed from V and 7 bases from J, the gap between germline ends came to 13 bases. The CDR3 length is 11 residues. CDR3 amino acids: CSATGSQEQYF. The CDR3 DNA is TGCAGTGCGACCGGGAGCCAGGAGCAGTACTTC.

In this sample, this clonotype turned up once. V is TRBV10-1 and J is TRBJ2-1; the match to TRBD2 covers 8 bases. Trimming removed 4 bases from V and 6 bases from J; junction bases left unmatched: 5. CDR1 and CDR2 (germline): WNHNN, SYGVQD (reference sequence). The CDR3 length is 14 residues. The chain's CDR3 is CASSGGLASNEQFF. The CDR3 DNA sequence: TGCGCCAGCAGTGGAGGACTAGCCTCCAATGAGCAGTTCTTC.

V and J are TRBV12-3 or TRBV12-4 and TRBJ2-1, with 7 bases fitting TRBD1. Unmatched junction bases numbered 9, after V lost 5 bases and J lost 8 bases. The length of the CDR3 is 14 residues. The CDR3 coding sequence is TGTGCCAGCAGTACCTACAGGGGAAAGTATGAGCAGTTCTTC. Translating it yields CASSTYRGKYEQFF.

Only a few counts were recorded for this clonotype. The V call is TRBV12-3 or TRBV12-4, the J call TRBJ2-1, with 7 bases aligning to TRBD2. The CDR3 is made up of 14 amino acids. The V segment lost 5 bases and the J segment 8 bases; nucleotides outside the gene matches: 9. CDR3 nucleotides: TGTGCCAGCAGTCCTACACTAGCGTTCCATGAGCAGTTCTTC. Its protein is CASSPTLAFHEQFF.

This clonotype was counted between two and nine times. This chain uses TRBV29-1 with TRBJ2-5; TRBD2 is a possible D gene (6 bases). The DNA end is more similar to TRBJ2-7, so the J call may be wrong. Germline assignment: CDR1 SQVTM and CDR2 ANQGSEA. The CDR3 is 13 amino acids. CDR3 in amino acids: CSVGFRRGAEQYF. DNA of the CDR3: TGCAGCGTTGGGTTCAGGCGGGGTGCCGAGCAGTACTTC.

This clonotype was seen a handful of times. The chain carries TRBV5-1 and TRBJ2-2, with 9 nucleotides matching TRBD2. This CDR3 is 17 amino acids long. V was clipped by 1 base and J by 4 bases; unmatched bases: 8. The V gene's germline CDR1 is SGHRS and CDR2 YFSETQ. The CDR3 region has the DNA TGCGCCAGCAGCTTGATCAGGGCTAGCGGGGCCACCGGGGAGCTGTTTTTT. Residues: CASSLIRASGATGELFF.

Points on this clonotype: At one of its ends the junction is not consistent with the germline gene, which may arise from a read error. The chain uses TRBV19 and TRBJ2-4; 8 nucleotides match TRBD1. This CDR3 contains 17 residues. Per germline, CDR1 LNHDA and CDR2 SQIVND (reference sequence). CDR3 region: CASSITGGRKAKDIQYF. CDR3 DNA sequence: TGTGCCAGTAGTATAACAGGGGGAAGGAAGGCCAAAGACATTCAGTACTTC.

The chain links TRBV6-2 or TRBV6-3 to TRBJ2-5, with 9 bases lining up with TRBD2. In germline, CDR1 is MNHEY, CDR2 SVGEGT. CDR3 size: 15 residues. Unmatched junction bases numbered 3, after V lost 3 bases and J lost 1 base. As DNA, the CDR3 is TGTGCCAGCAGTTATGTGGGACTAGCCCAAGAGACCCAGTACTTC. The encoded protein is CASSYVGLAQETQYF.

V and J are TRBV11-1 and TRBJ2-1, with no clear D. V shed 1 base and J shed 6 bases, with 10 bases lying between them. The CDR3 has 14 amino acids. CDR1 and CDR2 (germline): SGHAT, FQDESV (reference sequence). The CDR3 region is CASSLVGMANEQFF. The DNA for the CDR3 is TGTGCCAGCAGCTTAGTCGGCATGGCCAATGAGCAGTTCTTC. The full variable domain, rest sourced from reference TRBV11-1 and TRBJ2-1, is EAEVAQSPRYKITEKSQAVAFWCDPISGHATLYWYRQILGQGPELLVQFQDESVVDDSQLPKDRFSAERLKGVDSTLKIQPAELGDSAMYLCASSLVGMANEQFFGPGTRLTVL.

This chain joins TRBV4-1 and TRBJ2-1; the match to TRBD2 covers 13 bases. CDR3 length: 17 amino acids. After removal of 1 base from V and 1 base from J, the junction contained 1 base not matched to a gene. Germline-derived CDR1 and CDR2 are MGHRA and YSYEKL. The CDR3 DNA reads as TGCGCCAGCAGCCAAGGGGGACTAGCGGGGTCCTACAATGAGCAGTTCTTC. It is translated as CASSQGGLAGSYNEQFF.

CDR3 DNA sequence: TGTGCCAGCAGCCCCACGGGAGTTAGGGTGACAGATACGCAGTATTTT. This sequence encodes CASSPTGVRVTDTQYF. V is TRBV27 and J is TRBJ2-3; D may be TRBD2 (6 bases). V lost 6 bases and J 3 bases, leaving 19 bases between the germline ends. CDR1 and CDR2 from the germline V gene are MNHEY and SMNVEV (reference sequence). The CDR3 is made up of 16 amino acids.

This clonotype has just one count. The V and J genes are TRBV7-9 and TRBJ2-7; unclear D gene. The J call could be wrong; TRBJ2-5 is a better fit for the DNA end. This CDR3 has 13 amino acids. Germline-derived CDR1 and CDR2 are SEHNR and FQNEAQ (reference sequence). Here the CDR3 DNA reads TGTGCCAGCAGCTTAGACGCCTGGGAGACCCAGTACTTC. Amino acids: CASSLDAWETQYF.

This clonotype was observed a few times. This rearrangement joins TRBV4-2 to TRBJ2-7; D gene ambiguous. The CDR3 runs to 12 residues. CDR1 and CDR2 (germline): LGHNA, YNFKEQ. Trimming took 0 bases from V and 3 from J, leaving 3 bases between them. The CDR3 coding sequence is TGTGCCAGCAGCCAAGAACGCTACGAGCAGTACTTC. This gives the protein CASSQERYEQYF.